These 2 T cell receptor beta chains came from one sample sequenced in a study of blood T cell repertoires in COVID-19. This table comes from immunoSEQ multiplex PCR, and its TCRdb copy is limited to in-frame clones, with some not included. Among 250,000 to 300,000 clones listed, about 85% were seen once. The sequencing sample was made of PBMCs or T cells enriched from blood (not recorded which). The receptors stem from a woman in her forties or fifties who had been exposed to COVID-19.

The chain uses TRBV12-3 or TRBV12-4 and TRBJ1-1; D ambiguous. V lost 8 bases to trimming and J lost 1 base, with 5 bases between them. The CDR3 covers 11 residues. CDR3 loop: CASRQNTEAFF. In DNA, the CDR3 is TGTGCCAGCCGACAGAACACTGAAGCTTTCTTT.

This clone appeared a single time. CDR3 nucleotides: TGCAGCGTTGAGGGCTTCCTAGCTCAAAAGGACAATGAGCAGTTCTTC. Protein sequence: CSVEGFLAQKDNEQFF. This rearrangement joins TRBV29-1 to TRBJ2-1, with a tentative D call TRBD2 (5 bases). This CDR3 has 16 amino acids. Germline V gives CDR1 SQVTM, CDR2 ANQGSEA. V was clipped by 3 bases and J by 5 bases, with 20 bases between them.